Listed here are 19 T cell receptor beta chains from one sample, sequenced in a study of T-cell memory formation after mild COVID-19. A single record per CDR3 protein comes from TCRdb applying MiXCR to the 5' RACE reads. This table holds about 450,000 distinct CDR3 sequences, less than 25% found once. Sequenced: PBMCs or a T cell subset sorted from them (not recorded which). The receptors stem from an adult woman who had mild COVID-19 (a few samples of this study predate the infection). Cell type and time point are not known.

Only a few counts were recorded for this clonotype. The rearrangement joins TRBV20-1 to TRBJ2-1; 12 bases align to TRBD2. CDR1 and CDR2 (germline): DFQATT, SNEGSKA (reference sequence). V lost 0 bases and J lost 7; bases outside the gene matches: 7. The CDR3 totals 16 residues. The DNA for the CDR3 is TGCAGTGCTAGAGACTTCCATGGGACTAGCGGGAATGAGCAGTTCTTC. Protein product: CSARDFHGTSGNEQFF.

This sequence joins TRBV27 and TRBJ2-6; perhaps TRBD2 as D (6 bases). Trimming stripped 3 bases from V and 0 bases from J, with 9 bases between. Germline V gives CDR1 MNHEY, CDR2 SMNVEV (reference sequence). This CDR3 spans 16 amino acids. The CDR3 region is CASSLGLYSGANVLTF. The CDR3, as DNA: TGTGCCAGCAGTTTGGGACTGTACTCTGGGGCCAACGTCCTGACTTTC.

This clonotype was counted only a few times. The chain combines TRBV5-1 with TRBJ2-7; possibly TRBD1 or TRBD2 for D (6 bases each). CDR3 length equals 18 residues. Germline CDR1 is SGHRS and CDR2 is YFSETQ. Trimming removed 0 bases at V and 3 bases at J, with 22 bases between. CDR3: CASSLAVGGQFPVYEQYF. DNA for the CDR3: TGCGCCAGCAGCTTGGCCGTGGGGGGCCAATTCCCCGTCTACGAGCAGTACTTC.

The chain links TRBV7-8 to TRBJ2-2; TRBD1 is a possible D gene (6 bases). The ends were cut back, 2 bases at V and 1 base at J, with 14 bases in the middle. From germline, CDR1 is SGHVS and CDR2 FQNEAQ. The CDR3 runs 17 residues. The CDR3 loop reads CASSLRLQGRNTGELFF. DNA for the CDR3: TGTGCCAGCAGCTTACGCCTACAGGGTCGGAACACCGGGGAGCTGTTTTTT.

In its sample, this clonotype was seen a few times. The CDR3 bases are TGCGCCAGCAGCTCGAACGCGGGGGGGCCCAGCACCGGGGAGCTGTTTTTT. This codes for CASSSNAGGPSTGELFF. The chain uses TRBV5-1 and TRBJ2-2, with 9 bases aligning to TRBD2. CDR1 and CDR2 from the germline V gene are SGHRS and YFSETQ. J lost 4 bases, V lost 3 bases, and 10 bases had no gene match. The CDR3 has 17 residues.

This chain uses TRBV4-2 with TRBJ1-1, with D possibly TRBD1 on 6 matching bases. Germline V gene data show CDR1 as LGHNA and CDR2 as YNFKEQ. The CDR3 contains 15 residues. V lost 1 base and J lost 4, with 13 bases in between. CDR3 protein: CASSQVPGASTEAFF. In DNA, the CDR3 is TGTGCCAGCAGCCAAGTCCCGGGGGCGAGCACTGAAGCTTTCTTT.

This clonotype showed up just a few times. The gene calls are TRBV6-1 and TRBJ2-7, with 9 bases lining up with TRBD1. Germline V gene data show CDR1 as MNHNS and CDR2 as SASEGT. V lost 3 bases to trimming and J lost 4 bases; unmatched junction nucleotides: 4. CDR3 length: 14 amino acids. The CDR3 protein is CASSEDRGWYEQYF. The DNA of the CDR3 is TGTGCCAGCAGTGAGGACAGGGGCTGGTACGAGCAGTACTTC.

This clonotype was detected only a few times. The gene calls are TRBV20-1 and TRBJ1-1; D call uncertain. The CDR3 has 15 amino acids. V lost 5 bases, J lost 7 bases, and 23 bases lay in between. Germline V gene data show CDR1 as DFQATT and CDR2 as SNEGSKA (reference sequence). The CDR3 DNA follows: TGCAGTGCTCCCAGTGCACGGAGGTTTGAGGGTGAAGCTTTCTTT. Translation: CSAPSARRFEGEAFF.

The J gene is TRBJ2-7, the V gene TRBV4-2; 12 bases are shared with TRBD2. V shed 3 bases, J shed 5 bases, and the junction held 11 bases outside the gene matches. Germline V gives CDR1 LGHNA, CDR2 YNFKEQ. This CDR3 comprises 17 residues. CDR3 in DNA: TGTGCCAGCAGCCACATGGCCGGACTAGCGGGACATAACGAGCAGTACTTC. It codes for CASSHMAGLAGHNEQYF.

This clonotype has just a few counts. The rearrangement links TRBV5-1 to TRBJ1-1, with 8 bases aligning to TRBD1. V trimming: 0 bases; J trimming: 4 bases; junction bases outside the gene matches: 5. CDR3 size: 15 residues. CDR1 is SGHRS and CDR2 is YFSETQ in the germline V gene. CDR3 DNA: TGCGCCAGCAGCTTGGAGCCCGGGACAGGCACTGAAGCTTTCTTT. It codes for CASSLEPGTGTEAFF.

The chain combines TRBV2 with TRBJ1-1; D remains ambiguous. The CDR3 contains 18 residues. Germline loops: CDR1 SNHLY, CDR2 FYNNEI. V was clipped by 2 bases and J by 1 base, with 20 bases between them. The CDR3 DNA follows: TGTGCCAGCAGTGAAATTCTGTGGCAGTTGGTTCAGAACACTGAAGCTTTCTTT. It encodes CASSEILWQLVQNTEAFF.

The chain couples TRBV4-1 to TRBJ1-1; D possibly corresponds to TRBD1 (6 bases). The germline V gene has CDR1 MGHRA and CDR2 YSYEKL. The CDR3 covers 18 residues. Trimming pared 4 bases from V and 1 base from J, leaving 22 bases between. The CDR3 DNA sequence: TGCGCCAGCAGCCCCAAACCCTATTCCGGGACAACGAACACTGAAGCTTTCTTT. Translated: CASSPKPYSGTTNTEAFF.

This clonotype was seen at least ten times. The gene calls are TRBV4-1 and TRBJ2-3; D unresolved. The CDR3 covers 15 residues. V gave up 0 bases and J gave up 4 bases, with 11 bases separating them. Germline-derived CDR1 and CDR2 are MGHRA and YSYEKL. CDR3 sequence (DNA): TGCGCCAGCAGCCAAGAGGGCTTGGGCGCAGATACGCAGTATTTT. It is translated as CASSQEGLGADTQYF.

This clonotype was seen a few times. The V call is TRBV12-3 or TRBV12-4, the J call TRBJ2-3; possible D gene TRBD1, 5 bases. The CDR3 contains 16 residues. Trimming took off 6 bases at V and 7 bases at J, with 23 bases between the two ends. CDR3 bases: TGTGCCAGCAGACCCCTTATGGGGCCCTACCCACATACGCAGTATTTT. The encoded protein is CASRPLMGPYPHTQYF.

The V and J genes are TRBV12-3 or TRBV12-4 and TRBJ2-2; D is unresolved. There are 13 residues in the CDR3. Deletions cut 2 bases from V and 7 bases from J, with 8 bases between. This CDR3 is CASSLLEGGELFF. CDR3 coding DNA: TGTGCCAGCAGTTTATTGGAAGGCGGGGAGCTGTTTTTT.

This clonotype was seen a handful of times. The chain has TRBV7-2 and TRBJ1-1; weak D call: TRBD1 (6 bases). Between the trimmed V and J ends, which lost 3 bases and 3 bases, there was a span of 14 bases. The CDR3 consists of 15 residues. Germline V gene sequence: CDR1 SGHTA, CDR2 FQGNSA. The DNA for the CDR3 is TGTGCCAGCAGCTTCGTCGCAGGGGTGGACACTGAAGCTTTCTTT. Its translation: CASSFVAGVDTEAFF.

The chain links TRBV5-6 to TRBJ2-3; 9 bases line up with TRBD2. The germline CDR1 and CDR2 sequences are SGHDT and YYEEEE. J gave up 4 bases and V 5 bases, and 5 bases lay outside the gene matches. The CDR3 has 14 amino acids. CDR3 amino acids: CASRGVAGADTQYF. The CDR3 DNA is TGTGCCAGCAGAGGGGTAGCGGGGGCAGATACGCAGTATTTT.

This clonotype was detected a few times. This rearrangement joins TRBV3-1 to TRBJ2-1; 10 positions match TRBD2. Germline V gene lookup returns CDR1 LGHDT and CDR2 YNNKEL (reference sequence). The CDR3 is 15 residues long. Trimming removed 4 bases from V and 5 bases from J; junction bases left unmatched: 5. The CDR3 DNA reads TGTGCCAGCAGCCCCCGGACTAGCGGACACAATGAGCAGTTCTTC. Its protein is CASSPRTSGHNEQFF.

This clonotype was counted between two and nine times. The gene calls are TRBV24-1 and TRBJ2-1; 13 bases align to TRBD2. Trimming removed 3 bases from V and 8 bases from J; junction bases left unmatched: 3. CDR1 and CDR2 from the germline V gene are KGHDR and SFDVKD. The CDR3 runs 15 residues. CDR3 in amino acids: CATSDPGLAGDEQFF. CDR3 nucleotides: TGTGCCACCAGTGATCCCGGACTAGCGGGAGATGAGCAGTTCTTC.